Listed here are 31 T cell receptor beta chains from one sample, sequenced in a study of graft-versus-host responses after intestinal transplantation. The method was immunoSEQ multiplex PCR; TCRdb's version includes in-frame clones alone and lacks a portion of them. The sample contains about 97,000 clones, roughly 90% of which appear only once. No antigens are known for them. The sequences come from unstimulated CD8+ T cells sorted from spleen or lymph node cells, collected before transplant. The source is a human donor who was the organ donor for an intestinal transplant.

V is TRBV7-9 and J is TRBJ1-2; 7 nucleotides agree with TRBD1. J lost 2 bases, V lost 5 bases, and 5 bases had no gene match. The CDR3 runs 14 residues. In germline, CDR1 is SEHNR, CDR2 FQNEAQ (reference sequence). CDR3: CASSKGTDNYGYTF. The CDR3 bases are TGTGCCAGCAGCAAAGGGACAGACAACTATGGCTACACCTTC.

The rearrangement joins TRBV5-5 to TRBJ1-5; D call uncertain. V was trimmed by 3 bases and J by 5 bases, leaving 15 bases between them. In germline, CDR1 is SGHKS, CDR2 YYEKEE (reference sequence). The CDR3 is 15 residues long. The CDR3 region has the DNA TGTGCCAGCAGCTCCTACCCTATCACTGATCAGCCCCAGCATTTT. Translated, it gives CASSSYPITDQPQHF.

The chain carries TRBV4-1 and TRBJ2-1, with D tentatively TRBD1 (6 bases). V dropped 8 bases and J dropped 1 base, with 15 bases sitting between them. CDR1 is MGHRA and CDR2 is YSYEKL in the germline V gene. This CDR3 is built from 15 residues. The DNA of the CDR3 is TGCGCCAGCGGTTGGGGGCCGGGATCCTACAATGAGCAGTTCTTC. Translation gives CASGWGPGSYNEQFF.

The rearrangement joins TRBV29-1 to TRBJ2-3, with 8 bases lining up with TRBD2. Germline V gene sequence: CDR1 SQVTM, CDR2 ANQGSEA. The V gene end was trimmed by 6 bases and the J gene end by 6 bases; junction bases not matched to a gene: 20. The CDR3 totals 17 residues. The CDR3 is CSVHPPGLVIPRDTQYF. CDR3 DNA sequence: TGCAGCGTACACCCTCCGGGACTAGTTATCCCCCGTGATACGCAGTATTTT.

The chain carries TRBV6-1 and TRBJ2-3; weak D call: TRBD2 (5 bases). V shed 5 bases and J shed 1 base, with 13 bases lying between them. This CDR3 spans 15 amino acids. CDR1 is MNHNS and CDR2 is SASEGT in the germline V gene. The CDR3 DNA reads TGTGCCAGCAGTTCTACGTCGCGGGGCACAGATACGCAGTATTTT. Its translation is CASSSTSRGTDTQYF.

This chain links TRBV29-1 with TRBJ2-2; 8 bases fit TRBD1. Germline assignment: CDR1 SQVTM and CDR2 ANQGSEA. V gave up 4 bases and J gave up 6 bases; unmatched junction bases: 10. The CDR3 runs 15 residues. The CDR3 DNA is TGCAGCGTTGTGTCTAGGACAGGGTCGGCCGGGGAGCTGTTTTTT. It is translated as CSVVSRTGSAGELFF.

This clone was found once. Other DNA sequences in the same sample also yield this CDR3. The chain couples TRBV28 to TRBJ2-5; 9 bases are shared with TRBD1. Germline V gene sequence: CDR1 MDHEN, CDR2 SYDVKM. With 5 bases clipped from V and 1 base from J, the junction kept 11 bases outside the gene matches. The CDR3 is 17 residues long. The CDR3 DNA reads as TGTGCCAGCAGTCCACGACCGGGACAGGGAGGCCAAGAGACCCAGTACTTC. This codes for CASSPRPGQGGQETQYF.

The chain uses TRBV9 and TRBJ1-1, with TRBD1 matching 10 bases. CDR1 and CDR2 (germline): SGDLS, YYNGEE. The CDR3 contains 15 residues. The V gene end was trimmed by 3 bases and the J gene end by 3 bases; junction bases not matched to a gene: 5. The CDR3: CASSEGTGEYTEAFF. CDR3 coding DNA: TGTGCCAGCAGCGAGGGGACAGGGGAGTACACTGAAGCTTTCTTT.

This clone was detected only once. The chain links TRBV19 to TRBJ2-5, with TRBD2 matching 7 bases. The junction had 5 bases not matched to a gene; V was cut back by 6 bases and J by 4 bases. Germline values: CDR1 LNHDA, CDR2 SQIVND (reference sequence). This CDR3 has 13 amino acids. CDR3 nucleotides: TGTGCCAGTAGCGGGAGGTTGAGAGAGACCCAGTACTTC. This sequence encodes CASSGRLRETQYF.

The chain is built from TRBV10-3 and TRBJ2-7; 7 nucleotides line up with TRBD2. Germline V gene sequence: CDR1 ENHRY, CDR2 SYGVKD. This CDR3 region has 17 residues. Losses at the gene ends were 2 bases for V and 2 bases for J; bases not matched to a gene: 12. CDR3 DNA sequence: TGTGCCATCAGTGAGGGACTAGGTGGAATACGGCCCTACGAGCAGTACTTC. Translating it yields CAISEGLGGIRPYEQYF.

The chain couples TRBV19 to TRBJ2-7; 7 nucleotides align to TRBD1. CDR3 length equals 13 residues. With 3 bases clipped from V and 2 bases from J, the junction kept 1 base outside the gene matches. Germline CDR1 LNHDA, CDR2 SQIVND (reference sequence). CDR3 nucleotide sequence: TGTGCCAGTAGTATCACAGGGGCCTACGAGCAGTACTTC. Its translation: CASSITGAYEQYF.

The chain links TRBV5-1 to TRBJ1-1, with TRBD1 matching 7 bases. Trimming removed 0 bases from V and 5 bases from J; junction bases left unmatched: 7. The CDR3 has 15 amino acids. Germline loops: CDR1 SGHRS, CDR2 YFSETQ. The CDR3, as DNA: TGCGCCAGCAGCTTGGTGGGACAGTTGGAGACTGAAGCTTTCTTT. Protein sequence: CASSLVGQLETEAFF.

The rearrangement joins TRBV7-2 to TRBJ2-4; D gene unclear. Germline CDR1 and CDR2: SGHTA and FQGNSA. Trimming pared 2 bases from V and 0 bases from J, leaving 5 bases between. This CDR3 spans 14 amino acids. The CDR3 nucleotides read TGTGCCAGCAGCTTATCAGTAGCCAAAAACATTCAGTACTTC. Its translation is CASSLSVAKNIQYF.

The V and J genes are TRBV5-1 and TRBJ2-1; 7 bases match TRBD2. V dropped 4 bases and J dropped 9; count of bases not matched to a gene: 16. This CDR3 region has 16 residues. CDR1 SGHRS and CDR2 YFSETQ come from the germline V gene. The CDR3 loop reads CASSHDGGSRLGEQFF. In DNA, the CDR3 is TGCGCCAGCAGCCATGACGGCGGGAGTAGGTTAGGTGAGCAGTTCTTC.

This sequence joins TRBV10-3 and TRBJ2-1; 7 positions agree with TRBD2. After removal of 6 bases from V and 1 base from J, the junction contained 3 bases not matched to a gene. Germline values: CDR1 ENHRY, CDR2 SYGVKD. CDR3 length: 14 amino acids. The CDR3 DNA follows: TGTGCCATCAGAACTAGCGAGTCCTACAATGAGCAGTTCTTC. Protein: CAIRTSESYNEQFF.

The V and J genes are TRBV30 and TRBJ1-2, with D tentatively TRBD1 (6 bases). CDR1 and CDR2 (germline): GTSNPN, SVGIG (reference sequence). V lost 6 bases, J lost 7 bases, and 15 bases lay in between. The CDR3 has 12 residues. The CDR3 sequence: CACLIGGSGYTF. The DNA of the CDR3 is TGTGCCTGTTTGATAGGGGGATCTGGCTACACCTTC.

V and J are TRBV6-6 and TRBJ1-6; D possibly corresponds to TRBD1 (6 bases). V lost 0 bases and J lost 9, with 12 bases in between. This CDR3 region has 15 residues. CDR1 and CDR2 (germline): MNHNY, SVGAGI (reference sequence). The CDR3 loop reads CASSYSRGGGSPLHF. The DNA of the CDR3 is TGTGCCAGCAGTTACTCGAGGGGAGGGGGTTCACCCCTCCACTTT.

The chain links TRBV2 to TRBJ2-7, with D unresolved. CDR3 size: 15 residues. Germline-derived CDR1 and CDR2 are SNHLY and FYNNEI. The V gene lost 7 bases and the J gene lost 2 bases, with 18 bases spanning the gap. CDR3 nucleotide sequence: TGTGCCAGCATTCCTTCCGGAGAAAGAACCTACGAGCAGTACTTC. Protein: CASIPSGERTYEQYF.

This CDR3 is CASSQDPGFAGGGDTQYF. CDR3 sequence (DNA): TGTGCCAGCAGCCAAGATCCAGGGTTCGCGGGGGGTGGGGATACGCAGTATTTT. The genes are TRBV4-2 and TRBJ2-3; 8 bases agree with TRBD2. V was pared by 0 bases and J by 6 bases, with 14 bases of the junction left unmatched. Germline V gene lookup returns CDR1 LGHNA and CDR2 YNFKEQ. The CDR3 spans 18 residues.

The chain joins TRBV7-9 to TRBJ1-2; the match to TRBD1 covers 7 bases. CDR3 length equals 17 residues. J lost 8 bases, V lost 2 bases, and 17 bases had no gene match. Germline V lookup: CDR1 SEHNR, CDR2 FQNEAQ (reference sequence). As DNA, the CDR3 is TGTGCCAGCAGCTTAAACAGGGGCCCGAAAGGACGTCGGGGCTACACCTTC. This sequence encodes CASSLNRGPKGRRGYTF.

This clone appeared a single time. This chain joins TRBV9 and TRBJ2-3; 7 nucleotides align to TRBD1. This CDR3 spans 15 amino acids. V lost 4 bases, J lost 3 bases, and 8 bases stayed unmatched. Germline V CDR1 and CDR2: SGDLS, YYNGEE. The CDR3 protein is CASSSSGTVTDTQYF. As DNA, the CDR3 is TGTGCCAGCAGCTCCTCCGGGACAGTAACAGATACGCAGTATTTT.

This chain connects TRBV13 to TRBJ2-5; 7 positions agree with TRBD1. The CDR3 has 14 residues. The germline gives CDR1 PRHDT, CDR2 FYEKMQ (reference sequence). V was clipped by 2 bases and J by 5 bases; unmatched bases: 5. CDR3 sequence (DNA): TGTGCCAGCAGCTTATTAGGGGGCGCGGAGACCCAGTACTTC. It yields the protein CASSLLGGAETQYF.

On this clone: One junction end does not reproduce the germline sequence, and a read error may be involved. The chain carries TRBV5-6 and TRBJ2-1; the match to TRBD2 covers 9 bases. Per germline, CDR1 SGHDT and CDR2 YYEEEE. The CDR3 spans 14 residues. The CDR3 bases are TGTGCCAGCAGCTGGGGGACTAGCTACGATGAGCAGTTCTTC. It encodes CASSWGTSYDEQFF.

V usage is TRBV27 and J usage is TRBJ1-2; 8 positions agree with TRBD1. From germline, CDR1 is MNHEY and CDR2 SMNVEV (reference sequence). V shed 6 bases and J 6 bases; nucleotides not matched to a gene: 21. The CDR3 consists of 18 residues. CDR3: CASSPETEKGQGGNGYTF. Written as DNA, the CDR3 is TGTGCCAGCAGCCCTGAGACAGAGAAAGGACAGGGAGGTAATGGCTACACCTTC.

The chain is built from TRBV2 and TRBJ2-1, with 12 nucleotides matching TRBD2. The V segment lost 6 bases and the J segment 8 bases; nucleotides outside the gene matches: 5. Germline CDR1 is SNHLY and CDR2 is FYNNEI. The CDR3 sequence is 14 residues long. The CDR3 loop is CASSETSGSDEQFF. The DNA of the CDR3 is TGTGCCAGCAGCGAGACTAGCGGGAGCGATGAGCAGTTCTTC.

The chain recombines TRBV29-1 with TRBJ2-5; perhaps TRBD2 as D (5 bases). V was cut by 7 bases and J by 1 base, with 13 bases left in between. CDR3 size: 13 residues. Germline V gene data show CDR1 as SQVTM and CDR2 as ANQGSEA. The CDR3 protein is CSARTVIQETQYF. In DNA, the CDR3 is TGCAGCGCTCGGACTGTCATCCAAGAGACCCAGTACTTC.

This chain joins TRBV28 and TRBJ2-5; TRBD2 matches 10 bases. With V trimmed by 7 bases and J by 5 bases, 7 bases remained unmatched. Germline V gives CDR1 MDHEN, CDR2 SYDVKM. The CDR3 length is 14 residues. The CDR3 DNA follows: TGTGCCAGCACCCTAGCGGGAGTAGGGGAGACCCAGTACTTC. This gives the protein CASTLAGVGETQYF.

The CDR3 region has the DNA TGTGCCAGCAGTCCAATTCTAGCGCCCCAAGAGACCCAGTACTTC. Its protein product is CASSPILAPQETQYF. The chain joins TRBV6-5 to TRBJ2-5; D may be TRBD2 (6 bases). The CDR3 spans 15 residues. CDR1 and CDR2 (germline): MNHEY, SVGAGI. With 5 bases removed from V and 1 base from J, the gap between germline ends came to 14 bases.

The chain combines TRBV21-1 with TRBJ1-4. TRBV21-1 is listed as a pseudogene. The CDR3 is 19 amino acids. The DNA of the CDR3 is TGTGCCAGCCCAGCATGTGTAAGGGTAGGAGGGCCAACTAATGAAAAACTGTTTTTT. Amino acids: CASPACVRVGGPTNEKLFF.

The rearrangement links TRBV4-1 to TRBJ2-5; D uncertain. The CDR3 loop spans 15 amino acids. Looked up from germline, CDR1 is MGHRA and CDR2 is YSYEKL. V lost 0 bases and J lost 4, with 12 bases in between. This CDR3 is CASSQDQFARETQYF. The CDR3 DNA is TGCGCCAGCAGCCAAGATCAGTTCGCCAGAGAGACCCAGTACTTC.

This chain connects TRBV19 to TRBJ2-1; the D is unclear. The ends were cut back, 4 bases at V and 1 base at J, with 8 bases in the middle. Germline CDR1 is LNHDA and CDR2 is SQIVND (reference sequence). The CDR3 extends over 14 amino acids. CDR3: CASSTDISYNEQFF. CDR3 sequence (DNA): TGTGCCAGTAGTACTGACATATCCTACAATGAGCAGTTCTTC.